Following are 7 T cell receptor beta chains from one sample sequenced in a study of Ad26.COV2.S vaccination and SARS-CoV-2 variants. Method: immunoSEQ multiplex PCR; TCRdb's copy keeps in-frame clones and lacks some. The sample carries over 350,000 clones, 80% to 90% recorded once. Treatment in this sample: roughly 19 received Ad26.COV2.S at low or high dose, single or two shots; 5 received placebo; per-sample allocation not given. On day 63 after the first injection, vaccine and placebo recipients gave samples. The source material was peripheral blood, sampled in a trial of Ad26.COV2.S vaccine versus placebo. Receptors were obtained from a person aged 18-65 years who received the Ad26.COV2.S COVID-19 vaccine or a placebo.

This chain links TRBV20-1 with TRBJ1-2, with 8 bases that match TRBD1. Germline V gene data show CDR1 as DFQATT and CDR2 as SNEGSKA (reference sequence). The CDR3 length is 14 residues. After removal of 5 bases from V and 8 bases from J, the junction contained 13 bases not matched to a gene. In nucleotides, the CDR3 is TGCAGTGCTGGTGTGGGGCAGGGGGCGAGCGGCTACACCTTC. It is translated as CSAGVGQGASGYTF.

The chain recombines TRBV5-1 with TRBJ1-2; D call uncertain. The CDR3 runs 13 residues. The V and J ends lost 1 base and 5 bases respectively, with 9 bases between them. Germline CDR1 reads SGHRS; CDR2 reads YFSETQ. The DNA for the CDR3 is TGCGCCAGCAGCTTGACAGAGGCGTATGGCTACACCTTC. Translating it yields CASSLTEAYGYTF. Using reference TRBV5-1 and TRBJ1-2 for the parts outside the CDR3, the full variable domain is KAGVTQTPRYLIKTRGQQVTLSCSPISGHRSVSWYQQTPGQGLQFLFEYFSETQRNKGNFPGRFSGRQFSNSRSEMNVSTLELGDSALYLCASSLTEAYGYTFGSGTRLTVV.

The chain couples TRBV5-4 to TRBJ2-3; the D call may be TRBD1 or TRBD2 (6 bases each). Trimming left V 0 bases short and J 2 bases short, with 16 bases between. This CDR3 contains 17 residues. In germline, CDR1 is SGHNT, CDR2 YYREEE (reference sequence). CDR3: CASSLGSYGGITDTQYF. The DNA of the CDR3 is TGTGCCAGCAGCTTGGGGTCGTACGGGGGCATCACAGATACGCAGTATTTT.

This clone appeared a few times. CDR3 in DNA: TGCGCCAGCAGTGAAAGTTTAGCGGAGGGAAAGGATGAGCAGTTCTTC. Protein: CASSESLAEGKDEQFF. The V call is TRBV10-1, the J call TRBJ2-1, with D perhaps TRBD2 (6 bases). The CDR3 extends over 16 amino acids. The V gene lost 3 bases and the J gene lost 8 bases, with 20 bases spanning the gap. Germline CDR1 is WNHNN and CDR2 is SYGVQD (reference sequence).

The rearrangement uses TRBV19 and TRBJ2-1, with D possibly TRBD2 on 5 matching bases. V shed 3 bases and J shed 4 bases, with 13 bases lying between them. Germline V lookup: CDR1 LNHDA, CDR2 SQIVND (reference sequence). The CDR3 contains 15 residues. The CDR3: CASSIYTEGYNEQFF. CDR3 bases: TGTGCCAGTAGTATTTACACCGAGGGATACAATGAGCAGTTCTTC.

The gene calls are TRBV7-9 and TRBJ1-1; D is unclear. Trimming cost V 1 base and J 2 bases, with 8 bases left between them. The CDR3 has 14 amino acids. Germline V gene data show CDR1 as SEHNR and CDR2 as FQNEAQ (reference sequence). CDR3: CASSLEGSNTEAFF. The CDR3 nucleotides are TGTGCCAGCAGCTTAGAAGGCAGTAACACTGAAGCTTTCTTT.

This chain connects TRBV3-1 (or the pseudogene TRBV3-2) to TRBJ2-3; D is perhaps TRBD2 (6 bases). Trimming stripped 0 bases from V and 0 bases from J, with 13 bases between. The germline gives CDR1 LGHDT, CDR2 YNNKEL (reference sequence). CDR3 length equals 17 residues. CDR3 amino acids: CASSQEVRGTSTDTQYF. The CDR3, as DNA: TGTGCCAGCAGCCAAGAGGTCCGGGGGACTAGCACAGATACGCAGTATTTT.